This T cell receptor (beta chain) was observed in a study of CD8 T cells in ankylosing spondylitis. Trimming removed 1 base from V and 5 bases from J; junction bases left unmatched: 3. Germline V gene sequence: CDR1 SEHNR, CDR2 FQNEAQ (reference sequence). The CDR3 contains 14 residues. Scientists made TCR beta libraries using quantitative 5'-RACE with molecular barcodes. MiXCR was run by TCRdb on the 5' RACE reads, yielding one entry per CDR3 protein. Altogether about 360,000 distinct CDR3 sequences are present, roughly 20% being singletons, with the ten largest covering roughly 13%. Whole-study findings and limits: It was reported that disease-linked clones were significantly enriched in matched ankylosing spondylitis synovial fluid. Seemingly distinctive of ankylosing spondylitis blood was a TCR beta motif formed by eight highly homologous variants. In reactive arthritis synovial fluid and blood, some motif variants had been reported before.

As regards this clonotype: Its antigen is not known.

The sample consisted of blood, either unsorted or a sorted T cell fraction (not recorded which). The V call is TRBV7-9, the J call TRBJ2-5; the match to TRBD1 covers 8 bases. This TCR was sampled from a male donor with ankylosing spondylitis or in good health (not recorded which). The CDR3: CASSLVTGDETQYF. For the CDR3, the DNA is TGTGCCAGCAGCTTAGTGACAGGGGACGAGACCCAGTACTTC.